One T cell receptor beta chain is described in this entry. This sample is part of a study of control samples from healthy donors and cancer patients. The data were produced by immunoSEQ multiplex PCR, yet TCRdb's version contains in-frame clones alone and is incomplete. The table shows around 140,000 clones, with about 90% occurring only once. Trimming took 5 bases from V and 1 from J, leaving 14 bases between them. Germline assignment: CDR1 SGHTA and CDR2 FQGTGA. This CDR3 region has 15 residues. The clonotype originates from a man younger than 30 in good health. The sequencing sample was made of blood. V is TRBV7-3 and J is TRBJ1-1; D is undetermined. CDR3 sequence: CASSPDGQANTEAFF. The CDR3 coding sequence is TGTGCCAGCAGCCCTGATGGGCAGGCGAACACTGAAGCTTTCTTT.